This T cell receptor beta chain was retrieved from a study of blood T cells in healthy people across ages (dated by TCRdb to about 2015). Notes on the research overall: In model experiments, template switching captured about one uniquely barcoded TCR beta cDNA molecule for every two T cells. To avoid experimental bias, donors of different ages were distributed randomly across sequencing lanes. Donors were grouped into four age groups: young (average 16 years), middle-aged (under 40), aged (around 62) and long-lived (over 80). To track age-related changes in TCR beta repertoire diversity, the study relied on deep sequencing normalized with unique cDNA molecular identifiers. Using the same blood draw, the study looked at two additional independent replicas of 1 million unique cDNA reads for two donors, one aged 18 to 29 and the other aged 80 or older. Study-wide findings and limitations: Compared with the aged group, more naive CD4+ T cells, fewer expanded clones and increased TCR diversity were shown by the long-lived group, suggesting age selection. The percentage of naive T cells measured by flow cytometry correlated strongly with observed TCR beta diversity. Estimates of total diversity from one million sequenced T cells were regarded as lower bounds and underestimates. Because the CMV infection status of the donors was unknown, age-related changes in expanded clonotypes may potentially have been confounded. As age increased, observed TCR beta diversity per million T cells dropped in a roughly linear way, and a significant reduction was already evident by age 40. Since profiling was done on bulk unsorted PBMCs, naive and antigen-experienced compartments could not be conclusively compared.

This clonotype turned up a few times. The antigen this receptor binds is unknown. No base-level quality is on record; no much larger clone is a single base apart. Between the V and J ends, shortened by 1 base and 1 base respectively, the junction contains 14 bases. From its cysteine to its phenylalanine, the CDR3 spans 17 amino acids. The retained sequence is limited to the CDR3, 51 bases, with the frame set at the first base. Systemically healthy Caucasian individuals from Russia, roughly 40 in total and aged roughly 6 to 95 years, were included as donors. Roughly 10 milliliters of peripheral blood were drawn from each donor into EDTA-treated Vacutainer tubes. PBMCs were isolated by Ficoll-Paque density-gradient centrifugation, with at least 7 million obtained per sample. Trizol reagent was used to extract total RNA from the PBMCs, yielding at least 5.5 micrograms per sample. For every donor, an aliquot of PBMCs went through flow cytometry to measure the percentages of naive CD45RAhigh/CD27high T cells.

Libraries were built with 5' RACE. TCRdb shows the sequencer as Illumina HiSeq 2500. A second 7 to 11 cycle PCR used a sample-barcoded 5' primer and a J-beta primer mix. A unique molecular identifier was introduced onto each TCR beta cDNA molecule by a template-switch 5' adaptor carrying 12 random nucleotides. Each sample yielded at least 3 million CDR3-containing paired-end reads. All of the RNA was converted into first-strand cDNA using the Mint cDNA synthesis kit, with a TRBC-specific oligonucleotide serving as the primer. After uracil-DNA glycosylase treatment, a first 18-cycle PCR used universal primers M1SS and BC2_uni_R on all cDNA. In the authors' own workflow: Normalization of each sample was performed by random selection of 1 million high-quality reads, each carrying a distinct molecular identifier. Instead of being binned into consensus sequences, reads that shared molecular identifiers were thrown out. MiTCR, set to a Q25 quality threshold and the strictest error-elimination algorithm, was used for CDR3 identification, clonotype clustering and error correction. A nonparametric unseen species model with Euler transformation was used to estimate a lower bound on total TCR beta diversity. TCRdb reprocessing: public reads trimmed at Q25 with fastp, clones called with MiXCR, in-frame beta chains kept. Each CDR3 protein gets just one entry, which takes the most common genes and DNA from the rows behind it. The V and J calls come from TCRdb's annotation, not from the publication. The sample table lists 1.5 million or so distinct CDR3 sequences, around 40% of them with a count of one. The ten largest clones represent more than 4% of the sample.

The chain is made from TRBV12-3 or TRBV12-4 and TRBJ1-5, and perhaps TRBD1 as D gene, on 6 matching bases. Sequencing was performed on blood. The TCR was taken from a woman younger than 30 in good health. In nucleotides, the sequence is TGTGCCAGCAGTTTAGGGGAAACGGGACACAGCAATCAGCCCCAGCATTTT. Protein translation: CASSLGETGHSNQPQHF.